This T cell receptor (beta chain) comes out of a study of blood T cells in healthy people across ages. Through a sample-barcoded 5' primer and a J-beta primer mix, a second PCR was run for roughly 6 to 11 cycles. Each CDR3 protein gets one entry after TCRdb re-called the 5' RACE reads with MiXCR. The sample holds about 940,000 distinct CDR3 sequences; about 44% are singletons and the top ten take under 15%. This clonotype was detected a few times. The CDR3 runs to 15 residues. V was pared by 2 bases and J by 2 bases, with 10 bases between. Germline CDR1 SGHRS, CDR2 YFSETQ. The sequencing sample was made of blood. The chain joins TRBV5-1 to TRBJ1-4; perhaps TRBD1 as D (5 bases). The TCR originated in a man younger than 45 in good health. DNA of the CDR3: TGCGCCAGCAGCTTTGTCGGGGCGACTAATGAAAAACTGTTTTTT. Translated: CASSFVGATNEKLFF.